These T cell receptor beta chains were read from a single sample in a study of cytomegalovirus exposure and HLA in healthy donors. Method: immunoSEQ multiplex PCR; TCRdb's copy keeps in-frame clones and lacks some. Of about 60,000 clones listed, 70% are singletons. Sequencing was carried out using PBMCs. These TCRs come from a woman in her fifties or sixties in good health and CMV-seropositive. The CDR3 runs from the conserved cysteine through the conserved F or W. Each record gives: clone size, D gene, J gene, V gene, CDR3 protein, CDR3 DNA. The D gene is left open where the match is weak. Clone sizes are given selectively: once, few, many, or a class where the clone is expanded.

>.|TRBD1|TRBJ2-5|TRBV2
CASRGPETGAAETQYF
TGTGCCAGCAGGGGGCCCGAGACAGGGGCGGCGGAGACCCAGTACTTC
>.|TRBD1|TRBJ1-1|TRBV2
CASNRGSTEAFF
TGTGCCAGCAACAGGGGAAGTACTGAAGCTTTCTTT
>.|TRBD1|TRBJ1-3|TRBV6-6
CASSRRDRDEGTIYF
TGTGCCAGCAGTCGAAGGGACAGGGACGAGGGCACCATATATTTT
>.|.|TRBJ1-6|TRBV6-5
CASSYSTQGLGSPLHF
TGTGCCAGCAGTTACTCGACGCAGGGCCTGGGGTCACCCCTCCACTTT
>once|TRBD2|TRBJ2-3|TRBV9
CASSVGSGGADTQYF
TGTGCCAGCAGCGTAGGATCGGGGGGGGCAGATACGCAGTATTTT
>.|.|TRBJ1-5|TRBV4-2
CASSQGTGNQPQHF
TGTGCCAGCAGCCAAGGTACCGGGAATCAGCCCCAGCATTTT
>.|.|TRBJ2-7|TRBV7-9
CASSFAPDSNSYEQYF
TGTGCCAGCAGCTTCGCCCCGGACAGTAACTCCTACGAGCAGTACTTC
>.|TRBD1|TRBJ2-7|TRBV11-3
CASSRQGASYEQYF
TGTGCCAGCAGCAGACAGGGGGCTTCCTACGAGCAGTACTTC
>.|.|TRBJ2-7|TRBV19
CASSIDLGVYEQYF
TGTGCCAGTAGTATAGATCTCGGTGTCTACGAGCAGTACTTC
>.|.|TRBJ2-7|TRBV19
CASSRTTGSYEQYF
TGTGCCAGCTCGAGGACAACCGGCTCCTACGAGCAGTACTTC
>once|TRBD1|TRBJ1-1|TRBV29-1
CSVDRGGTEAFF
TGCAGCGTGGACAGGGGAGGAACTGAAGCTTTCTTT
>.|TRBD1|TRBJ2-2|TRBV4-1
CASSRGQRNTGELFF
TGCGCCAGCAGCCGGGGACAGAGGAACACCGGGGAGCTGTTTTTT
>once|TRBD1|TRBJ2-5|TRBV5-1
CASSTNSGTGGETQYF
TGCGCCAGCAGCACAAATTCCGGGACAGGGGGAGAGACCCAGTACTTC
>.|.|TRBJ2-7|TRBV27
CADRSSYEQYF
TGTGCCGACAGGAGCTCCTACGAGCAGTACTTC
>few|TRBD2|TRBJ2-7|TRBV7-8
CASSLYRGGSYEQYF
TGTGCCAGCAGCTTATACCGGGGGGGGTCCTACGAGCAGTACTTC
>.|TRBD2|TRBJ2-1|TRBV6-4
CASSSGTSNEQFF
TGTGCCAGCAGTTCCGGGACTAGCAATGAGCAGTTCTTC
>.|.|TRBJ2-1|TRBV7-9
CASSLVGQNNEQFF
TGTGCCAGCAGCTTAGTGGGCCAGAACAATGAGCAGTTCTTC
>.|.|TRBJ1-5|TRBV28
CASSFSGSHQPQHF
TGTGCCAGCAGTTTCTCGGGGTCCCATCAGCCCCAGCATTTT
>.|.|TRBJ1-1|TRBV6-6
CASSFRGPNTEAFF
TGTGCCAGCAGTTTCAGGGGCCCGAACACTGAAGCTTTCTTT
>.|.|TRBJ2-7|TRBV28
CASSLTGRSEQYF
TGTGCCAGCAGTTTAACAGGGCGAAGCGAGCAGTACTTC
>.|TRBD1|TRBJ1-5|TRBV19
CASSANYRGSNQPQHF
TGTGCCAGTAGTGCAAATTACAGGGGGAGCAATCAGCCCCAGCATTTT
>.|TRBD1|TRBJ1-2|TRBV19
CASSRLEGAWGYTF
TGTGCCAGTAGTCGCTTGGAGGGGGCTTGGGGCTACACCTTC
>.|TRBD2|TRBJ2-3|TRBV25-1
CASTRTSGGFASTDTQYF
TGTGCCAGCACCAGGACTAGCGGGGGGTTTGCTAGCACAGATACGCAGTATTTT
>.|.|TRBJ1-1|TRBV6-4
CASRDSGGSEAFF
TGTGCCAGCAGGGATTCGGGGGGGTCTGAAGCTTTCTTT
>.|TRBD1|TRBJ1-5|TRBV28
CASSLFTGGDQPQHF
TGTGCCAGCAGTTTATTTACAGGGGGCGACCAGCCCCAGCATTTT
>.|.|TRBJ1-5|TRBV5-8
CASSPGIYSNQPQHF
TGTGCCAGCAGTCCAGGGATTTATAGCAATCAGCCCCAGCATTTT
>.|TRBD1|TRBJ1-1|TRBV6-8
CASRCRDSKLNTEAFF
TGTGCCAGCAGGTGCCGGGACAGTAAATTGAACACTGAAGCTTTCTTT
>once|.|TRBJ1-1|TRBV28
CASSLSRFGRRNTEAFF
TGTGCCAGCAGTTTATCGAGGTTTGGCAGACGGAACACTGAAGCTTTCTTT
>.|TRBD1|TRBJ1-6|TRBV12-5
CASGLRDSPNSPLHF
TGTGCTAGTGGTCTGCGGGACAGCCCGAATTCACCCCTCCACTTT
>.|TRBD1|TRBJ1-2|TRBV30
CASTGGLPDYGYTF
TGTGCCTCAACAGGGGGCCTACCTGACTATGGCTACACCTTC
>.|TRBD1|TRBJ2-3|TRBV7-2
CASSLGWGTGGSDTQYF
TGTGCCAGCAGCTTAGGGTGGGGAACAGGGGGCTCAGATACGCAGTATTTT
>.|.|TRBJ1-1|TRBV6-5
CASSSQQAGNSEAFF
TGTGCCAGCAGTTCCCAACAGGCAGGTAACTCTGAAGCTTTCTTT
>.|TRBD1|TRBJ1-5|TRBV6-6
CATKGGSGQPQHF
TGTGCAACCAAAGGGGGCTCTGGCCAGCCCCAGCATTTT
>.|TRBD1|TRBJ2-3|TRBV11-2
CASRFLWGQGTDTQYF
TGTGCCAGCAGGTTCCTCTGGGGACAGGGCACAGATACGCAGTATTTT
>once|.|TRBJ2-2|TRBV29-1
CSVDSGYPTGELFF
TGCAGCGTTGACTCCGGGTACCCCACCGGGGAGCTGTTTTTT
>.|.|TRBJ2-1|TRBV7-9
CASSTPLQGGIYNEQFF
TGTGCCAGCAGCACTCCCCTACAGGGTGGGATCTACAATGAGCAGTTCTTC
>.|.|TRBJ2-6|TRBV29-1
CSVLPGSGANVLTF
TGCAGCGTTTTACCGGGTTCTGGGGCCAACGTCCTGACTTTC
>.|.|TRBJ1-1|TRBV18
CASSPDITTEAFF
TGTGCCAGCTCTCCGGACATAACGACTGAAGCTTTCTTT
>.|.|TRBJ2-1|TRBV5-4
CASSFKAGPGEQFF
TGTGCCAGCAGCTTCAAGGCGGGCCCAGGTGAGCAGTTCTTC
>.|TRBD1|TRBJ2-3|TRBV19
CASSSTGTGWADTQYF
TGTGCCAGTAGTTCAACCGGGACAGGGTGGGCGGATACGCAGTATTTT
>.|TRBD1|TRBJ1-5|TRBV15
CATSSGDSCFNQPQHF
TGTGCCACCAGCAGCGGGGACAGCTGCTTCAATCAGCCCCAGCATTTT
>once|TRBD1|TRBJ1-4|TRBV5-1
CASSLQGVGMSNEKLFF
TGCGCCAGCAGCCTCCAGGGGGTAGGCATGAGTAATGAAAAACTGTTTTTT
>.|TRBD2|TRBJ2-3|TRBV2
CASREEGLAGGLGTDTQYF
TGTGCCAGCAGGGAAGAGGGACTAGCGGGGGGGCTTGGCACAGATACGCAGTATTTT
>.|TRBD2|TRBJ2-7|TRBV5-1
CASSLPSGGASEQYF
TGCGCCAGCAGCCTGCCTAGCGGGGGGGCTAGCGAGCAGTACTTC
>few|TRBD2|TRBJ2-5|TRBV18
CASSRVGGGASETQYF
TGTGCCAGCTCACGAGTTGGCGGGGGGGCGTCGGAGACCCAGTACTTC